The rows below give T cell receptor beta chains drawn from one sample of a study of OX40 agonist ivuxolimab in advanced cancers. Profiling relied on immunoSEQ multiplex PCR, and the TCRdb table lists in-frame clones only, not all of them. The table has some 85,000 clones, around nine tenths seen once. Sequenced here: CD4+ or CD8+ T cells sorted from blood, sampled in a trial of the OX40 agonist ivuxolimab. These receptors came from an adult with an advanced solid tumor such as melanoma, head and neck, liver or kidney cancer. The CDR3 runs from the conserved cysteine through the conserved F or W. The D gene is left open where the match is weak. A clone size is listed for some rows: how often the clone was seen (once, few, many), or a class if it is expanded.

J gene,V gene,D gene,clone size,CDR3 DNA,CDR3 protein
TRBJ2-5,TRBV5-5,TRBD2,.,TGTGCCAGCAGCAGACTAGCGGGAGGGCAAGAGACCCAGTACTTC,CASSRLAGGQETQYF
TRBJ2-4,TRBV7-9,TRBD2,.,TGTGCCAGCAGCTCCAGACTAGCGGGGGAGCGGGACATTCAGTACTTC,CASSSRLAGERDIQYF
TRBJ2-2,TRBV7-7,.,.,TGTGCCAGCAGCGCGAGCGGGCAGTACACCGGGGAGCTGTTTTTT,CASSASGQYTGELFF
TRBJ1-2,TRBV28,.,.,TGTGCCAGCAGTTTTGGGGGGTGGGGTGGCTACACCTTC,CASSFGGWGGYTF
TRBJ2-7,TRBV6-5,.,.,TGTGCCAGCAGTTCTCCCCCTGGCGAGCAGTACTTC,CASSSPPGEQYF
TRBJ2-5,TRBV28,TRBD1,.,TGTGCCAGCAGATCCCGGGACAGGGGGTTTGCTGGCCGCGGGGAGACCCAGTACTTC,CASRSRDRGFAGRGETQYF
TRBJ1-3,TRBV4-1,.,once,TGCGCCAGCAGCCAAGAACGGCAGGTCATCTCTGGAAACACCATATATTTT,CASSQERQVISGNTIYF
TRBJ2-1,TRBV4-2,TRBD2,.,TGTGCCAGCAGCCAAGAAGGGACTAGCGGCTATGAGCAGTTCTTC,CASSQEGTSGYEQFF
TRBJ1-2,TRBV6-5,.,.,TGTGCCAGCAGTCAGCACCTTCTGAGAGACTATGGCTACACCTTC,CASSQHLLRDYGYTF
TRBJ1-4,TRBV6-5,.,.,TGTGCCAGCAGTTACTCGATCGGGTCTCTGGAAAAACTGTTTTTT,CASSYSIGSLEKLFF
TRBJ2-3,TRBV11-3,.,.,TGTGCCAGCAGCTCGGAACAGGGCGCGAGGCCGAAAAGTGATACGCAGTATTTT,CASSSEQGARPKSDTQYF
TRBJ2-1,TRBV27,TRBD2,.,TGTGCCAGCGGCCCCGGACTAGCGGGAGTCGGTGAGCAGTTCTTC,CASGPGLAGVGEQFF
TRBJ2-7,TRBV5-1,TRBD1,.,TGCGCCAGCAGCAAGGGTGGACAGGGGAACCACGAGCAGTACTTC,CASSKGGQGNHEQYF
TRBJ2-7,TRBV11-3,.,few,TGTGCCAGCAGCTTAGAGACAGCCTACGAGCAGTACTTC,CASSLETAYEQYF
TRBJ2-7,TRBV5-1,.,.,TGCGCCAGCAGCTTTGGGGACGCCCGGCCGGTGCAGTACTTC,CASSFGDARPVQYF
TRBJ2-5,TRBV18,.,.,TGTGCCAGCTCACCACAGAAAGAGACCCAGTACTTC,CASSPQKETQYF
TRBJ2-2,TRBV10-3,.,.,TGTGCCATCACTCATATGAACACCGGGGAGCTGTTTTTT,CAITHMNTGELFF
TRBJ2-7,TRBV5-5,TRBD1,.,TGTGCCAGCAGCTCTGGGACAGGGCAGTCCTACGAGCAGTACTTC,CASSSGTGQSYEQYF
TRBJ2-3,TRBV28,.,.,TGTGCCAGCAGTTCCCCGAACAGAGTCGATACGCAGTATTTT,CASSSPNRVDTQYF
TRBJ1-1,TRBV12-5,.,.,TGTGCTAGTGGGGCGGCGGCGAACACTGAAGCTTTCTTT,CASGAAANTEAFF
TRBJ2-3,TRBV5-4,.,.,TGTGCCAGCACCCTGGGAGGACCAGGCACAGATACGCAGTATTTT,CASTLGGPGTDTQYF
TRBJ2-2,TRBV7-8,.,.,TGTGCCAGCAGCTGGGCCTTAGGGACCGGGGAGCTGTTTTTT,CASSWALGTGELFF
TRBJ1-2,TRBV9,TRBD1,.,TGTGCCAGCAGCGTAGGGGTAGGGGGCTCCTTTGGCTATGGCTACACCTTC,CASSVGVGGSFGYGYTF
TRBJ2-1,TRBV6-1,TRBD2,.,TGTGCCAGCGGGAGCGGGGTGGCCTACAATGAGCAGTTCTTC,CASGSGVAYNEQFF
TRBJ2-2,TRBV7-6,.,.,TGTGCCAGCAGCTTAGGTCAGGACACCGGGGAGCTGTTTTTT,CASSLGQDTGELFF
TRBJ1-1,TRBV11-2,TRBD1,.,TGTGCCAGCAGCCCGGGGCCCGGACGGGACAGAGCGAACACTGAAGCTTTCTTT,CASSPGPGRDRANTEAFF
TRBJ2-3,TRBV4-1,.,.,TGCGCCAGCAGGGAAAGCGGAATCACAGATACGCAGTATTTT,CASRESGITDTQYF
TRBJ2-5,TRBV4-3,TRBD2,.,TGCGCCAGCAGCCAAGATCTTGTAGCGGGAGGGGTCGAGACCCAGTACTTC,CASSQDLVAGGVETQYF
TRBJ2-5,TRBV9,.,.,TGTGCCAGCAGCGTAGCTACTGGGTTAGACCAAGAGACCCAGTACTTC,CASSVATGLDQETQYF
TRBJ2-1,TRBV6-1,TRBD2,.,TGTGCCAGCAGTGAAGGACTAGCGGGACTTAATGAGCAGTTCTTC,CASSEGLAGLNEQFF
TRBJ1-1,TRBV5-4,TRBD1,.,TGTGCCAGCAAACCCGGGACAGGTTTCATGAACACTGAAGCTTTCTTT,CASKPGTGFMNTEAFF
TRBJ2-1,TRBV19,.,.,TGTGCCAGTAGTACGGTCGGCGGTTTCAATGAGCAGTTCTTC,CASSTVGGFNEQFF
TRBJ1-4,TRBV11-2,.,.,TGTGCCAGCAGCTTAACTCAAGCAGGGAATGAAAAACTGTTTTTT,CASSLTQAGNEKLFF
TRBJ1-1,TRBV6-5,.,.,TGTGCCAGCAGTTACGAGGCAGGGGTTACTGAAGCTTTCTTT,CASSYEAGVTEAFF
TRBJ2-1,TRBV5-5,.,.,TGTGCCAGCAGCTTGGCGGGTGAGGGGCAGGGGCAGTTCTTC,CASSLAGEGQGQFF
TRBJ1-2,TRBV5-1,TRBD1,.,TGCGCCAGCAGCTTGGACCAGGGGGGTTTCTATGGCTACACCTTC,CASSLDQGGFYGYTF
TRBJ1-4,TRBV2,.,.,TGTGCCAGCAGTGTGGGCAGGGGAACTAATGAAAAACTGTTTTTT,CASSVGRGTNEKLFF
TRBJ2-7,TRBV28,.,.,TGTGCCAGCAGTTCAATTATGGGGGGACTCCCTTACGAGCAGTACTTC,CASSSIMGGLPYEQYF
TRBJ1-4,TRBV18,.,once,TGTGCCAGCTCCCCGGGCCCTCCAGTTGAAAAACTGTTTTTT,CASSPGPPVEKLFF
TRBJ2-7,TRBV11-2,TRBD2,.,TGTGCCAGCAGCTTAGTCGGCGGGAGTGGTGAGCAGTACTTC,CASSLVGGSGEQYF
TRBJ2-3,TRBV29-1,.,once,TGCAGCGTTAAACGTTTCGGCACAGATACGCAGTATTTT,CSVKRFGTDTQYF
TRBJ1-2,TRBV29-1,TRBD1,once,TGCAGCGTTGACCAGACCGGGACAGTCGATAAAGCTAACTATGGCTACACCTTC,CSVDQTGTVDKANYGYTF
TRBJ2-3,TRBV28,TRBD2,.,TGTGCCAGCAGTTTTGTAGCGGGAGCCACAGATACGCAGTATTTT,CASSFVAGATDTQYF
TRBJ2-3,TRBV4-1,TRBD2,.,TGCGCCAGCAGCCGACTCGAGGGTAGCGGGAGTTATGCAGATACGCAGTATTTT,CASSRLEGSGSYADTQYF
TRBJ2-5,TRBV11-3,.,.,TGTGCCAGCAGCTTAGAAGAGACCCAGTACTTC,CASSLEETQYF
TRBJ2-1,TRBV6-6,.,.,TGTGCCAGCAGTTACGTGGGGACTGCCAATGAGCAGTTCTTC,CASSYVGTANEQFF
TRBJ1-2,TRBV4-2,.,.,TGTGCCAGCAGCCAAGAATTGATAGATTATGGCTACACCTTC,CASSQELIDYGYTF
TRBJ2-1,TRBV4-1,TRBD2,.,TGCGCCAGCAGCCAACCAACGGGTAGCGGGAGGGTTGTGAATGAGCAGTTCTTC,CASSQPTGSGRVVNEQFF
TRBJ2-3,TRBV6-1,TRBD2,.,TGTGCCAGCAGTGTGAGTGCTAGCGGGAGGCCCACAGATACGCAGTATTTT,CASSVSASGRPTDTQYF
TRBJ1-2,TRBV6-1,.,once,TGTGCCAGCAGTGTGGACGGAACCAGAGGACTCTATGGCTACACCTTC,CASSVDGTRGLYGYTF
TRBJ2-3,TRBV15,.,.,TGTGCCACCAGCAGAGATTACTACTCGGATACGCAGTATTTT,CATSRDYYSDTQYF
TRBJ2-3,TRBV5-1,.,.,TGCGCCAGCAGCGCCCCATCCGACACGCAGTATTTT,CASSAPSDTQYF